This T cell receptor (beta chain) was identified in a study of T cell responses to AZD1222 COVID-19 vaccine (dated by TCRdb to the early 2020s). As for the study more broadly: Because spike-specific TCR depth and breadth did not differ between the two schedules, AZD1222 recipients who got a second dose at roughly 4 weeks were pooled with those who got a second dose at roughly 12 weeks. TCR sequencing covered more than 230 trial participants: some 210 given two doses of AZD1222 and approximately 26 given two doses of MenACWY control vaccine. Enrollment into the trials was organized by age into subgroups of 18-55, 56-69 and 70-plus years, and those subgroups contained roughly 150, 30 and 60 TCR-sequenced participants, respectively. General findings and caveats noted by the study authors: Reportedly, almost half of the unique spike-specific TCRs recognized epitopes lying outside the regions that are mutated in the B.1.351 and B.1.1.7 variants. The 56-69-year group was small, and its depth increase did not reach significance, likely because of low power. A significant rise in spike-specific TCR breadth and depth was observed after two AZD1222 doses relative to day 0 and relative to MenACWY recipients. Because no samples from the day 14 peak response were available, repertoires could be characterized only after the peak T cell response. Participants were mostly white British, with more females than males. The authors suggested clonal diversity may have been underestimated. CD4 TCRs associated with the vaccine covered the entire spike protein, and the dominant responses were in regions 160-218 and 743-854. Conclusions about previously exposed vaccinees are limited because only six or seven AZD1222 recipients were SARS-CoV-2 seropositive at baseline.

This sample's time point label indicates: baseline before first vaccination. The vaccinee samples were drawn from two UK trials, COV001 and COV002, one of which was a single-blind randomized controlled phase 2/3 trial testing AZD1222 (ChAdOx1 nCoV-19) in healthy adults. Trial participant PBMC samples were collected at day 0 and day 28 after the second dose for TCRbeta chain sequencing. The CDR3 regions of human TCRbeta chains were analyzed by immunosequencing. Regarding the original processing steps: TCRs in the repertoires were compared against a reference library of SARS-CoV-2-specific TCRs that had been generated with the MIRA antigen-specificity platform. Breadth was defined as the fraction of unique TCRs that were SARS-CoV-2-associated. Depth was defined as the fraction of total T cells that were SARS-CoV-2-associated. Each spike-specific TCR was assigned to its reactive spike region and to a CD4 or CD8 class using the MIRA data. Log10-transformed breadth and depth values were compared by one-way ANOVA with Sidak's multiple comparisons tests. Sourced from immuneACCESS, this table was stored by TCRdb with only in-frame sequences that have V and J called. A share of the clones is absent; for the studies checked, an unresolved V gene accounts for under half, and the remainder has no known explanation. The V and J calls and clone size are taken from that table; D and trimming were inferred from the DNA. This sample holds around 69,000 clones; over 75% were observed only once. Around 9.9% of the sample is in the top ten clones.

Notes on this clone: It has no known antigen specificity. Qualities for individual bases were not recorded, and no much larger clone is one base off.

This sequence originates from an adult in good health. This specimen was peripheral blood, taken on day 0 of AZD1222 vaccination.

The CDR3 amino acid sequence is: CASSQENSGSYEQYF. The nucleotide sequence is given as TGCGCCAGCAGCCAAGAGAATAGCGGGAGTTACGAGCAGTACTTC. The V and J genes are TRBV4-1 and TRBJ2-7, with 9 bases aligning to TRBD2. Trimming removed 0 bases from V and 4 bases from J; the gene matches leave 4 bases unexplained. From the cysteine through the phenylalanine, the CDR3 covers 15 amino acids. CDR3 DNA only is kept here, 45 bases in frame from base 1. CDR1 and CDR2, per the germline V gene, are MGHRA and YSYEKL.